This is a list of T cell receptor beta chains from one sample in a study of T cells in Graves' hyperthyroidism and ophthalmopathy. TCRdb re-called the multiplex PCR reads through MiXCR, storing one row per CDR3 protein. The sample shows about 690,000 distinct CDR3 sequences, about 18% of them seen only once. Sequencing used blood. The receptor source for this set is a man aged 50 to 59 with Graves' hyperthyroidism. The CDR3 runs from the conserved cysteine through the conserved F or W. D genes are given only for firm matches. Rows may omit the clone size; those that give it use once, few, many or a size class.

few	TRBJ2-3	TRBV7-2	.	CASSLASGDTQYF	TGTGCCAGCAGCTTAGCTTCCGGTGATACGCAGTATTTT
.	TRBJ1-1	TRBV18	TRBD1	CASSPPGQGVNTEAFF	TGTGCCAGCTCACCACCAGGGCAGGGGGTTAACACTGAAGCTTTCTTT
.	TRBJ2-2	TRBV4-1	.	CASSLQTYTGELFF	TGCGCCAGCAGCCTACAGACATACACCGGGGAGCTGTTTTTT
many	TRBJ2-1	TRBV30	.	CAWSSGFMSNNEQFF	TGTGCCTGGAGTTCTGGATTTATGTCTAACAATGAGCAGTTCTTC
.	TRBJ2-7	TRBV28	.	CASSLRIGTEQYF	TGTGCCAGCAGTCTCAGGATCGGGACCGAGCAGTACTTC
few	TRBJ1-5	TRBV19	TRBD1	CASSTGTGGNQPQHF	TGTGCCAGTAGTACCGGGACAGGGGGCAATCAGCCCCAGCATTTT
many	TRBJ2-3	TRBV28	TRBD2	CASSLAGGRYTQYF	TGTGCCAGCAGTTTAGCGGGAGGACGGTATACGCAGTATTTT
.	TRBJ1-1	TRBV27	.	CASSLTLGYTEAFF	TGTGCCAGCAGTTTGACCCTAGGTTACACTGAAGCTTTCTTT
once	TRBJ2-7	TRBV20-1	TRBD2	CSASTSGSRASEQYF	TGCAGTGCGTCGACTAGCGGGTCAAGGGCCTCCGAGCAGTACTTC
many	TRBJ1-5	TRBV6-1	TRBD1	CASSSRQGDQPQHF	TGTGCCAGCAGCTCTAGACAGGGGGATCAGCCCCAGCATTTT
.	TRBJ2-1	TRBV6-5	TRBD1	CASSYGQGEFF	TGTGCCAGCAGTTACGGGCAGGGGGAGTTCTTC
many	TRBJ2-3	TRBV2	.	CASTEGSEADTQYF	TGTGCCAGCACCGAAGGTAGCGAAGCAGATACGCAGTATTTT
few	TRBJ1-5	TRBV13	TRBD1	CASSSRTGGLGQPQHF	TGTGCCAGCAGCTCCCGGACAGGGGGATTAGGACAGCCCCAGCATTTT
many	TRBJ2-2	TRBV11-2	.	CASSFRENSGELFF	TGTGCCAGTAGCTTTCGGGAGAACTCCGGGGAGCTGTTTTTT
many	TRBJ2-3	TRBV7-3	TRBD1	CASSPTGAGTDTQYF	TGTGCCAGCAGCCCGACAGGGGCAGGCACAGATACGCAGTATTTT